The T cell receptor beta chain described here comes from a study of T cell responses to AZD1222 COVID-19 vaccine. As for this clone: Its antigen remains unknown.

Assay: immunoSEQ multiplex PCR; the TCRdb copy retains only in-frame clones and omits some. This sample has fewer than 150,000 clones, with about nine tenths found just once. Trimming took 5 bases from V and 2 from J; bases not matched to a gene: 1. Germline CDR1 SGHTA, CDR2 FQGNSA. This CDR3 contains 14 residues. Study-level results: Spike-specific TCR depth and breadth grew after two AZD1222 doses.

The rearrangement joins TRBV7-2 to TRBJ2-1; 9 nucleotides align to TRBD1. The source of this sequence is an adult in good health. Sequenced material: peripheral blood, taken on day 0 of AZD1222 vaccination. CDR3 loop: CASSRTGAYNEQFF. CDR3 bases: TGTGCCAGCAGCCGGACAGGGGCCTACAATGAGCAGTTCTTC.